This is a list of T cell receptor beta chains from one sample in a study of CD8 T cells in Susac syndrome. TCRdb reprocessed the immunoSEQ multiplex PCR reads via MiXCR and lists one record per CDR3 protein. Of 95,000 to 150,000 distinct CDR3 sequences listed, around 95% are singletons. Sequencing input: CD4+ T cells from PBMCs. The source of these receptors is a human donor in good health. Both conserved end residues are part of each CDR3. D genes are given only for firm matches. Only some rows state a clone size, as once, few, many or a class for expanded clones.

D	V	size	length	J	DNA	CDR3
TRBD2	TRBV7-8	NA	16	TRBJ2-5	TGTGCCAGCAGCTTAGAACGACTAGCGGGACATGAGACCCAGTACTTC	CASSLERLAGHETQYF
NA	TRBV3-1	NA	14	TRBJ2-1	TGTGCCAGCAGCCAGTTGACCGACTACAATGAGCAGTTCTTC	CASSQLTDYNEQFF
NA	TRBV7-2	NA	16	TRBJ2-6	TGTGCCAGCAGAGGAGGGTATAGAACTGGGGCCAACGTCCTGACTTTC	CASRGGYRTGANVLTF
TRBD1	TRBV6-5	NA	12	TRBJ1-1	TGTGCCAGCAAGGGGGCCGTCACTGAAGCTTTCTTT	CASKGAVTEAFF
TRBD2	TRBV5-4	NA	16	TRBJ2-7	TGTGCCAGCAGCTTGGGACTAGCGGGATTCTCCTACGAGCAGTACTTC	CASSLGLAGFSYEQYF
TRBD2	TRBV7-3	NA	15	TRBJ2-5	TGTGCCAGCAGCTCGTCTAGCGGGAGTGGAGAGACCCAGTACTTC	CASSSSSGSGETQYF
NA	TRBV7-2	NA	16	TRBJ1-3	TGTGCCAGCAGCTTCCTTTACTCAGGGGATGGAAACACCATATATTTT	CASSFLYSGDGNTIYF
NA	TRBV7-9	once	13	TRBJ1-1	TGTGCCAGCAGCTTCTACGGGAACACTGAAGCTTTCTTT	CASSFYGNTEAFF
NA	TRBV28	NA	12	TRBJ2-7	TGTGCCAGCAGTTTGGGCGCCTACGAGCAGTACTTC	CASSLGAYEQYF
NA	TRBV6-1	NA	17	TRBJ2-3	TGTGCCAGCAGCCGTCGTTTCCTAGCCGCGGGTCCAGATACGCAGTATTTT	CASSRRFLAAGPDTQYF
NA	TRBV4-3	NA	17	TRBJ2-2	TGCGCCAGCAGCCAAGAGGTGGAACAGGGATTCACCGGGGAGCTGTTTTTT	CASSQEVEQGFTGELFF
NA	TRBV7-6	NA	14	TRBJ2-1	TGTGCCAGCAGCCTCGGGCAGGCCGCGAATGAGCAGTTCTTC	CASSLGQAANEQFF
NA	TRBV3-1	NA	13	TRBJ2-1	TGTGCCAGCAGCCTAACCAGGGGTGGTGAGCAGTTCTTC	CASSLTRGGEQFF
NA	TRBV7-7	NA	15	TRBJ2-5	TGTGCTAGCAGCTTAGCCCATTCAACCCAAGAGACCCAGTACTTC	CASSLAHSTQETQYF
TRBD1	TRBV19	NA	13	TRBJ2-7	TGTGCCAGTAGCGGACAGGGGGAAGGAGAGCAGTACTTC	CASSGQGEGEQYF
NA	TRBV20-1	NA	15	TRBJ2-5	TGCAGTGCCCCGAGGGCGGGACGAGAGAAAGAGACCCAGTACTTC	CSAPRAGREKETQYF
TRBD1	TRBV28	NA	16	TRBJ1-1	TGTGCCAGCAGTTCACCGGGACAGGGGAATAGGGCTGAAGCTTTCTTT	CASSSPGQGNRAEAFF
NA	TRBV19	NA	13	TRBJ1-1	TGTGCCAGTAAGGGAGACTGGAACACTGAAGCTTTCTTT	CASKGDWNTEAFF
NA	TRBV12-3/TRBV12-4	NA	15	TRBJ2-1	TGTGCCAGCAGCGAGATAGCCAAGTGGGGAAATGAGCAGTTCTTC	CASSEIAKWGNEQFF
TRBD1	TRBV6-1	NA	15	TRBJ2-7	TGTGCCAGCAGTGACGTTGGACAGGGGATCTACGAGCAGTACTTC	CASSDVGQGIYEQYF
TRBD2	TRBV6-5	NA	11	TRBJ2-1	TGTGCCAGCAGTTATAGCGGGAGCCTGTTCTTC	CASSYSGSLFF
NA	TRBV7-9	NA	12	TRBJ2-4	TGTGCCAGCAGCCCCGACCCTGCTCTTCAGTACTTC	CASSPDPALQYF
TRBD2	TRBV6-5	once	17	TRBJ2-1	TGTGCCAGCAGTTACGGGGGACTAGCGGGTACGCAATCTGCGCAGTTCTTC	CASSYGGLAGTQSAQFF
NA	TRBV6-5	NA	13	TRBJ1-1	TGTGCCAGCAGTTACTCGGGCGGGGTAGCTGCTTTCTTT	CASSYSGGVAAFF
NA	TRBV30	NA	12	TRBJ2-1	TGTGCCTGGAAGTCGGGGGCGCTTGAGCAGTTCTTC	CAWKSGALEQFF
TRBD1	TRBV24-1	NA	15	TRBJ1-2	TGTGCCACCAGTGACCCCGGACAGGGCGGGTATGGCTACACCTTC	CATSDPGQGGYGYTF
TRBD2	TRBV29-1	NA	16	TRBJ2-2	TGCAGCGTGCCAGGACTAGCGGGTCTTGACACCGGGGAGCTGTTTTTT	CSVPGLAGLDTGELFF
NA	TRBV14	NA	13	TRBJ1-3	TGTGCCAGCAGCCGGGACCTGTCAAACACCATATATTTT	CASSRDLSNTIYF
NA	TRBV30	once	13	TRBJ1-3	TGTGCCCGAAGACCCCTTCGAGGAAACACCATATATTTT	CARRPLRGNTIYF
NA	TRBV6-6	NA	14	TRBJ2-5	TGTGCCAGCAACCGACAGGGAGGCCAAGAGACCCAGTACTTC	CASNRQGGQETQYF
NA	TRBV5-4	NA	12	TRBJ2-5	TGTGCCAGCGCGGTTGGGAGGGAGACCCAGTACTTC	CASAVGRETQYF
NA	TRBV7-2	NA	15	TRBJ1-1	TGTGCCAGCAGCTTAGCGAACAGCCCGAACACTGAAGCTTTCTTT	CASSLANSPNTEAFF
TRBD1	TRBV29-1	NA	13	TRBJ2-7	TGCAGCGTCCGGACAGGGCCAACCGGAGTGCAGTACTTC	CSVRTGPTGVQYF
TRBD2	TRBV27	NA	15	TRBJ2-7	TGTGCCAGCAGTTCGCGACTAGCGGGAAGGTACGAGCAGTACTTC	CASSSRLAGRYEQYF
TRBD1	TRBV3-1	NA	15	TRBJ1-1	TGTGCCAGCAGCCTCACGGACAGGGGGCAAACTGAAGCTTTCTTT	CASSLTDRGQTEAFF
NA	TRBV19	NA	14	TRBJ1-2	TGTGCCAGTAGTGTCTCTCCCGGTCTGGAAGGCTACACCTTC	CASSVSPGLEGYTF
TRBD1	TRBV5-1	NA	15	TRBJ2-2	TGCGCCAGCAGCTCCGATACACAGGGGGCCGGGGAGCTGTTTTTT	CASSSDTQGAGELFF
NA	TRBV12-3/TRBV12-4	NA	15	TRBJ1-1	TGTGCCAGCAGTTTTGTGGGGGCCCGGGGCACTGAAGCTTTCTTT	CASSFVGARGTEAFF
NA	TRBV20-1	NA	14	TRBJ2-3	TGCAGTGCTTTGTGGAGCGGGCGCACAGATACGCAGTATTTT	CSALWSGRTDTQYF